The rows below give T cell receptor beta chains drawn from one sample of a study of T cells in Graves' hyperthyroidism and ophthalmopathy. TCRdb re-called the multiplex PCR reads with MiXCR, one entry per CDR3 protein. The data show 530,000 or so distinct CDR3 sequences, 24% seen once. Specimen: blood. The receptor set was obtained from a woman aged 30 to 39 with Graves' ophthalmopathy. CDR3s include the opening cysteine and the closing phenylalanine or tryptophan.

>TRBV29-1|TRBJ1-3
CSVEGTVGNTIYF
>TRBV7-8|TRBJ2-7
CASSPDFSYEQYF
>TRBV6-1|TRBJ2-7
CASSEGGFGLREQYF
>TRBV27|TRBJ2-5
CASSLYGAGYQETQYF
>TRBV18|TRBJ1-1
CASSETMNTEAFF
>TRBV6-1|TRBJ2-5
CASSATGRTQETQYF
>TRBV20-1|TRBJ2-7
CSAQFEGRDPYEQYF
>TRBV6-5|TRBJ2-7
CASSYSTSGGGYEQYF
>TRBV24-1|TRBJ2-2
CATSGETSGGPFTFANTGELFF
>TRBV2|TRBJ2-7
CASRDLYEQYF
>TRBV28|TRBJ1-1
CASSFTTTPNTEAFF
>TRBV6-1|TRBJ2-7
CASNTGGAVYEQYF
>TRBV15|TRBJ1-1
CATSRTPGQGAGAEAFF
>TRBV6-2/TRBV6-3|TRBJ1-5
CASRLDRGHQPQHF
>TRBV20-1|TRBJ2-4
CSAKPGQWENIQYF
>TRBV11-2|TRBJ2-7
CASSLGHYEQYF
>TRBV7-8|TRBJ1-4
CASSAPRGRSEKLFF
>TRBV18|TRBJ2-5
CASSPSRGTGLQETQYF
>TRBV2|TRBJ2-7
CASGALRENEQYF
>TRBV20-1|TRBJ1-5
CSAREGTAQPQHF
>TRBV20-1|TRBJ2-7
CSARVRLAGGFSYEQYF
>TRBV2|TRBJ1-5
CASSEPQGQGPRQPQHF
>TRBV20-1|TRBJ2-4
CSARAGAPLVKNIQYF
>TRBV6-1|TRBJ2-5
CASSELAGGHQETQYF
>TRBV4-2|TRBJ2-4
CASSQDVNSGGTLAKNIQYF
>TRBV11-1|TRBJ1-1
CASSIGDLFVSTEAFF
>TRBV6-1|TRBJ1-1
CASSDDRGNTEAFF
>TRBV6-5|TRBJ1-1
CASSTDRANTEAFF
>TRBV11-2|TRBJ2-7
CASRLGLAGDEQYF
>TRBV3-1|TRBJ1-2
CASRDEQTKRGYTF
>TRBV7-9|TRBJ2-7
CASSLVIFRGQYEQYF
>TRBV6-2/TRBV6-3|TRBJ1-2
CASSYSTTPYGYTF
>TRBV19|TRBJ2-7
CASSALTGGSYEQYF
>TRBV5-1|TRBJ1-2
CASSFGREGRGYTF
>TRBV6-1|TRBJ1-2
CASSPGSTDYGYTF
>TRBV15|TRBJ2-5
CATSRAGSSQETQYF
>TRBV6-1|TRBJ1-2
CAVYRTGDSGYTF
>TRBV10-3|TRBJ2-7
CAISEAGGPDEQYF
>TRBV5-1|TRBJ2-7
CASRTGGLAGEQYF
>TRBV20-1|TRBJ2-2
CSAEIDSYTGELFF
>TRBV4-1|TRBJ2-7
CASSQEVSRSSEQYF
>TRBV19|TRBJ2-7
CASSIGLASGGVEQYF
>TRBV6-5|TRBJ2-7
CASSYAAGLSYEQYF
>TRBV11-1|TRBJ2-2
CASSPVGFGELFF
>TRBV10-1|TRBJ2-5
CASGGTVQETQYF
>TRBV6-5|TRBJ2-5
CASSYRGTETQYF
>TRBV7-9|TRBJ1-2
CASSPEGASYGYTF
>TRBV12-3/TRBV12-4|TRBJ2-7
CASSLRTWNPYEQYF
>TRBV28|TRBJ1-2
CASAANYGYTF
>TRBV5-1|TRBJ1-2
CANPGTGSEVHGYTF
>TRBV6-1|TRBJ1-5
CASRQDYSNQPQHF
>TRBV6-1|TRBJ1-2
CASGGEEVYGYTF
>TRBV27|TRBJ2-7
CASSLGTGSEQYF
>TRBV10-3|TRBJ2-5
CAIRGSSGGQETQYF